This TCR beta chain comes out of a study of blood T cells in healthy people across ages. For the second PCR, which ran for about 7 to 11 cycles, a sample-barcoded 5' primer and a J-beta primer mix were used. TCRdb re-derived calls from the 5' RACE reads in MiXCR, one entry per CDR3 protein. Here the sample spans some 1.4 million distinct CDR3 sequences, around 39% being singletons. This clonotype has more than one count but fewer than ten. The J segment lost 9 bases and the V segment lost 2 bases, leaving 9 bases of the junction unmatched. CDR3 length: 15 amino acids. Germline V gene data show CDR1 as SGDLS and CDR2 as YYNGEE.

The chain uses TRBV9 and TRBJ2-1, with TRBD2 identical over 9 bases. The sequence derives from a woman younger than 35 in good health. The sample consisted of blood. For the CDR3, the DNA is TGTGCCAGCAGCGTGGGGACTAGCTTTACCCGTGAGCAGTTCTTC. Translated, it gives CASSVGTSFTREQFF.